Below are 29 T cell receptor beta chains sequenced from a single sample in a study of tumor-infiltrating lymphocytes in primary liver carcinoma. Reverse transcription of 500 to 650 ng total RNA with a constant-region primer produced TCR beta cDNA. Generation of the TCR beta libraries relied on three nested multiplex PCR rounds using slightly modified ARM-PCR. TRBV1-TRBV30 forward primers and a C-beta reverse primer were used in the first two PCR rounds, which each ran for about 10 cycles. From the multiplex PCR reads, TCRdb called clonotypes with MiXCR, one entry per CDR3 protein. The sample has 85,000 to 100,000 distinct CDR3 sequences, around 70% seen once. Bulk tissue was left unsorted, and RNA and DNA were co-extracted from about 19-30 mg of it. Sequenced sample: tumor-adjacent normal liver tissue. Every receptor here comes from a man in his forties with primary liver carcinoma and hepatitis B virus infection.

The chain uses TRBV11-2 and TRBJ1-6, with D perhaps TRBD1 (6 bases). The CDR3 length is 14 residues. From germline, CDR1 is SGHAT and CDR2 FQNNGV. CDR3 nucleotide sequence: TGTGTCTGCAGCTTAGGCCCACAGGGTTCACCCCTCCACTTT. Amino acids: CVCSLGPQGSPLHF.

The sample holds a few counts of this clonotype. It may be a read error: a sequence one base away is much more abundant. The chain carries TRBV4-1 and TRBJ2-7, with TRBD2 matching 8 bases. The germline V gene encodes CDR1 MGHRA and CDR2 YSYEKL. J gave up 5 bases and V 4 bases, and 16 bases lay outside the gene matches. The CDR3 has 17 amino acids. CDR3 amino acids: CASSPPSLTGGPNEQYF. Written as DNA, the CDR3 is TGCGCCAGCAGCCCACCTTCTCTAACGGGAGGGCCAAACGAGCAGTACTTC.

About this clonotype: At one of its ends the junction is not consistent with the germline gene, which may arise from a read error. The chain's CDR3 is CANRSPDSAHQEAQYF. CDR3 DNA sequence: TGTGCTAACAGATCCCCGGACTCGGCCCACCAAGAGGCCCAGTACTTC. The chain couples TRBV11-2 to TRBJ2-5; D may be TRBD2 (5 bases). Germline values: CDR1 SGHAT, CDR2 FQNNGV. The CDR3 consists of 16 residues. The variable domain in full, with the rest retrieved from reference TRBV11-2 and TRBJ2-5, is EAGVAQSPRYKIIEKRQSVAFWCNPISGHATLYWYQQILGQGPKLLIQFQNNGVVDDSQLPKDRFSAERLKGVDSTLKIQPAKLEDSAVYLCANRSPDSAHQEAQYFGPGTRLLVL.

This clonotype was observed many times. J is TRBJ2-5 and V is TRBV5-5, with D perhaps TRBD1 or TRBD2 (5 bases each). The germline CDR1 and CDR2 sequences are SGHKS and YYEKEE (reference sequence). The CDR3 consists of 14 residues. The V gene lost 2 bases and the J gene lost 4 bases, with 12 bases spanning the gap. The CDR3 coding sequence is TGTGCCAGCAGCTTCCCCGGGGCGACAGAGACCCAGTACTTC. The encoded protein is CASSFPGATETQYF.

On this clonotype: Possible read error: a much larger clone is one base away. The chain carries TRBV10-3 and TRBJ2-1, with D perhaps TRBD1 (6 bases). Germline CDR1 and CDR2: ENHRY and SYGVKD. CDR3 length equals 11 residues. The CDR3 reads CATSNTDSFFF. CDR3 coding DNA: TGTGCCACCAGTAACACGGACAGTTTCTTCTTC.

J is TRBJ2-3 and V is TRBV6-2 or TRBV6-3; TRBD2 might be the D (6 bases). The CDR3 contains 15 residues. V lost 7 bases and J lost 0, with 14 bases in between. The germline V gene has CDR1 MNHEY and CDR2 SVGEGT. In nucleotides, the CDR3 is TGTGCCAGCAATCCCGGGACTGGCAGCACAGATACGCAGTATTTT. Translated, it gives CASNPGTGSTDTQYF.

About this clonotype itself: Relative to the germline gene, one junction end is altered; a read error may explain this. The chain uses TRBV11-2 and TRBJ2-3, with 9 bases fitting TRBD2. CDR1 and CDR2 (germline): SGHAT, FQNNGV. The CDR3 sequence is 16 residues long. CDR3 in amino acids: CASSPTTSGSADTQYF. CDR3 nucleotides: TGTGCCAGCAGCCCCACGACTAGCGGCAGCGCAGATACGCAATATTTT.

This clonotype was counted only a few times. The rearrangement joins TRBV5-1 to TRBJ2-5, with D unclear. V was trimmed by 2 bases and J by 5 bases, leaving 13 bases between them. The CDR3 totals 14 residues. In germline, CDR1 is SGHRS, CDR2 YFSETQ. The CDR3 DNA is TGCGCCAGCAGCTTCACATCGGTCGGGGAGACCCAGTACTTC. The encoded protein is CASSFTSVGETQYF. Supplemented by reference TRBV5-1 and TRBJ2-5, the full variable domain reads KAGVTQTPRYLIKTRGQQVTLSCSPISGHRSVSWYQQTPGQGLQFLFEYFSETQRNKGNFPGRFSGRQFSNSRSEMNVSTLELGDSALYLCASSFTSVGETQYFGPGTRLLVL.

To note about this clonotype: A junction boundary mismatches the germline segment, possibly from a read error. The chain couples TRBV29-1 to TRBJ2-1; TRBD1 matches 8 bases. Germline V gene lookup returns CDR1 SQVTM and CDR2 ANQGSEA. The CDR3 has 11 amino acids. Here the CDR3 reads CSVPTGGQHFF. CDR3 bases: TGCAGCGTCCCCACAGGGGGTCAGCATTTCTTC.

This clonotype was detected once. No conserved phenylalanine or tryptophan ends this CDR3, so it is likely a read error. The rearrangement links TRBV24-1 to TRBJ2-7; 7 positions agree with TRBD2. Germline CDR1 reads KGHDR; CDR2 reads SFDVKD. The CDR3 has 16 residues. Losses at the gene ends were 2 bases for V and 0 bases for J; bases not matched to a gene: 6. CDR3 residues: CATSDSLALYSYEQYL. CDR3 coding DNA: TGTGCCACCAGTGATTCACTAGCGCTATACTCCTACGAGCAGTACTTA.

This clonotype occurred a few times. The rearrangement uses TRBV28 and TRBJ1-1; TRBD1 aligns across 9 bases. Per germline, CDR1 MDHEN and CDR2 SYDVKM. The V and J ends lost 3 bases and 4 bases, in that order; junction bases with no gene match: 3. This CDR3 has 14 residues. The CDR3 sequence: CASSLGGQGTEAFF. For the CDR3, the DNA is TGTGCCAGCAGTTTGGGGGGACAGGGCACTGAAGCTTTCTTT. The full variable domain, rest sourced from reference TRBV28 and TRBJ1-1, is DVKVTQSSRYLVKRTGEKVFLECVQDMDHENMFWYRQDPGLGLRLIYFSYDVKMKEKGDIPEGYSVSREKKERFSLILESASTNQTSMYLCASSLGGQGTEAFFGQGTRLTVV.

Of note for this clonotype: Without the conserved terminal phenylalanine or tryptophan, this CDR3 likely stems from a read error. This CDR3 is CASRSRDTAHHETQYL. The CDR3 DNA follows: TGTGCCAGCAGATCCCGTGACACGGCCCACCATGAGACCCAGTACCTA. V is TRBV11-2 and J is TRBJ2-5; unclear D gene. Germline V gene lookup returns CDR1 SGHAT and CDR2 FQNNGV. CDR3 length: 16 amino acids.

Here the CDR3 reads CASSLEFEAFF. CDR3 bases: TGTGCCAGCAGTCTGGAATTTGAAGCTTTCTTT. The chain recombines TRBV6-2 or TRBV6-3 with TRBJ1-1, with D hard to call. The V gene lost 5 bases and the J gene lost 7 bases, with 8 bases spanning the gap. Germline V gives CDR1 MNHEY, CDR2 SVGEGT. The CDR3 runs 11 residues.

J is TRBJ2-7 and V is TRBV2; 8 bases are shared with TRBD1. This CDR3 has 14 amino acids. Looked up from germline, CDR1 is SNHLY and CDR2 is FYNNEI. CDR3 in DNA: TGTGTCAGTAGTTGGACAGGGAACTCCTACGAGCAGTACTTC. This encodes CVSSWTGNSYEQYF.

This clonotype was seen once. A much larger clone lies a single base off, so this may be a read error. The chain uses TRBV4-1 and TRBJ2-7, with D possibly matching TRBD2 (5 bases). Germline CDR1 MGHRA, CDR2 YSYEKL. The CDR3 is 15 residues long. The DNA of the CDR3 is TGCGCCAGCAGCCAAGATAGAGGGCCGGGGAACGAGCAGCACTTC. This codes for CASSQDRGPGNEQHF.

This clonotype was observed at least ten times. The chain is built from TRBV6-5 and TRBJ2-1; tentatively, D is TRBD2 (6 bases). The CDR3 is 14 amino acids. V was shortened by 5 bases and J by 4 bases, with 12 bases between the two germline ends. The germline V gene encodes CDR1 MNHEY and CDR2 SVGAGI. CDR3 loop: CASSPLANYNEQFF. In DNA, the CDR3 is TGTGCCAGCAGTCCCCTAGCGAATTACAATGAGCAGTTCTTC.

Ten or more counts support this clonotype. The J gene is TRBJ1-1, the V gene TRBV28; no clear D gene. V was pared by 3 bases and J by 2 bases, with 10 bases between. Per germline, CDR1 MDHEN and CDR2 SYDVKM. The CDR3 extends over 14 amino acids. Here the CDR3 DNA reads TGTGCCAGCAGTTTGGGTTGGGGAAACACTGAAGCTTTCTTT. The encoded protein is CASSLGWGNTEAFF.

This clonotype has just one count. It may be a read error: a sequence one base away is much more abundant. This sequence joins TRBV12-3 or TRBV12-4 and TRBJ2-2, with TRBD2 matching over 9 bases. The CDR3 runs to 15 residues. The CDR3 sequence: CATSFLSGGTGELFF. For the CDR3, the DNA is TGTGCCACCAGTTTCCTTAGCGGGGGCACCGGGGAGCTGTTTTTT.

Of note for this clonotype: A much larger clone sits a single nucleotide away, making a read error possible. The CDR3 ends on some other residue instead of the conserved phenylalanine or tryptophan, so this is likely a read error. CDR3 in DNA: TGTGCCAGCACCCCCGGGCCCTACAATGAGCAGTTCTCC. It encodes CASTPGPYNEQFS. The rearrangement links TRBV7-9 to TRBJ2-1; D is ambiguous. CDR3 size: 13 residues. Per germline, CDR1 SEHNR and CDR2 FQNEAQ (reference sequence). Trimming shortened V by 7 bases and J by 2 bases, and 9 bases separated the two germline ends.

V and J are TRBV11-2 and TRBJ2-1; D unresolved. V lost 5 bases to trimming and J lost 3 bases, with 11 bases between them. Germline lookup yields CDR1 SGHAT and CDR2 FQNNGV. The CDR3 has 14 residues. CDR3 bases: TGTGCCAGCAGCCACCCCAGGTTCTACAATGAGCAGTTCTTC. Translating it yields CASSHPRFYNEQFF. Full variable domain (remainder filled in from reference TRBV11-2 and TRBJ2-1): EAGVAQSPRYKIIEKRQSVAFWCNPISGHATLYWYQQILGQGPKLLIQFQNNGVVDDSQLPKDRFSAERLKGVDSTLKIQPAKLEDSAVYLCASSHPRFYNEQFFGPGTRLTVL.

With regard to this clonotype: This may arise from a read error, as a much more abundant clone is one base away. The chain joins TRBV10-3 to TRBJ2-5; 7 nucleotides match TRBD1. CDR3 length: 13 residues. The germline CDR1 and CDR2 sequences are ENHRY and SYGVKD. Here the CDR3 DNA reads TGTGCCATCAGTGGTGGGACAGAAGAGACCCACTACTTC. Translating gives CAISGGTEETHYF.

The chain carries TRBV29-1 and TRBJ2-7; D remains unclear. The V end lost 0 bases, the J end lost 7 bases, and 19 bases lay between the germline ends. The CDR3 is 15 amino acids. Germline V CDR1 and CDR2: SQVTM, ANQGSEA. Here the CDR3 reads CSVEEVGTALGEQYF. CDR3 nucleotides: TGCAGCGTTGAAGAAGTGGGCACTGCTTTGGGGGAGCAGTACTTC.

This clonotype was detected only once. Germline is not matched at one junction end, which may reflect a read error. The CDR3 DNA reads as TGTGTCAGCAGCTTAGCCTATCCCGGGATATGGGGCGATTACGAGCAGTACTTC. This codes for CVSSLAYPGIWGDYEQYF. This chain joins TRBV11-2 and TRBJ2-7; D may correspond to TRBD1 or TRBD2 (5 bases each). There are 18 residues in the CDR3. CDR1 is SGHAT, CDR2 FQNNGV, per germline.

Remarks on this clonotype: No conserved phenylalanine or tryptophan is present at the end of the CDR3, so a read error is the likely explanation. V and J are TRBV5-1 and TRBJ1-5, with no clear D. The CDR3 sequence is 15 residues long. Germline assignment: CDR1 SGHRS and CDR2 YFSETQ. CDR3 nucleotides: TGCGCCAGCAGCTTGGTGCCCGATAGCAATCTGCCCCAGCATATT. Residues: CASSLVPDSNLPQHI.

This clonotype appeared a few times. A junction boundary mismatches the germline segment, possibly from a read error. This chain connects TRBV6-5 to TRBJ2-1; D ambiguous. Germline V gene sequence: CDR1 MNHEY, CDR2 SVGAGI. CDR3 length: 14 amino acids. This chain's CDR3 is CASSSIASYIEQFF. CDR3 DNA: TGTGCCAGTAGTTCAATAGCTTCCTACATTGAGCAGTTCTTC.

This clonotype was counted ten times or more. The rearrangement uses TRBV29-1 and TRBJ2-3; 9 bases are a match to TRBD2. V dropped 5 bases and J dropped 6; count of bases not matched to a gene: 9. The V gene's germline CDR1 is SQVTM and CDR2 ANQGSEA. The CDR3 is 14 amino acids. This chain's CDR3 is CSVSRTSADDTQYF. The CDR3 nucleotides read TGCAGCGTTTCCCGGACTAGCGCCGACGATACGCAGTATTTT.

This clonotype was recorded at least ten times. This chain links TRBV6-6 with TRBJ2-7, with 11 bases aligning to TRBD2. The CDR3 is 19 amino acids. The trim removed 0 bases at V and 6 bases at J, leaving 16 bases unmatched. The germline V gene has CDR1 MNHNY and CDR2 SVGAGI (reference sequence). CDR3: CASSYSPDLAGGPRLEQYF. The CDR3 bases are TGTGCCAGCAGTTACTCCCCAGACTTAGCGGGAGGGCCCCGGCTCGAGCAGTACTTC.

This clonotype was observed a handful of times. The chain recombines TRBV5-1 with TRBJ2-4, with D possibly TRBD2 on 5 matching bases. The germline V gene encodes CDR1 SGHRS and CDR2 YFSETQ. CDR3 length: 12 residues. Trimming cost V 4 bases and J 6 bases, with 8 bases left between them. CDR3 amino acids: CASSGSLNIQYF. The CDR3 DNA follows: TGCGCCAGCAGCGGGAGCCTAAACATTCAGTACTTC.

In regard to this clonotype: Given a much more abundant clone one base away, this may be a read error. The rearrangement links TRBV12-3 or TRBV12-4 to TRBJ1-4; no reliable D call. CDR3 length equals 12 residues. The DNA for the CDR3 is TGTGCCAGCAGAGCCTCTAATGGAAAACTGTTTTTT. This encodes CASRASNGKLFF.